Listed here are 25 T cell receptor beta chains from one sample, sequenced in a study of PD-L1 blockade in urothelial cancer. Time point indicated: pretreatment peripheral blood. Some clones are missing from TCRdb's copy, which holds only in-frame ones; the method was immunoSEQ multiplex PCR. The profile shows 70,000 or so clones, 90% of them singletons. The sequencing here drew on PBMCs, taken around atezolizumab (anti-PD-L1) treatment. The source is a man between 65 and 85 years old with urothelial cancer.

This rearrangement joins TRBV9 to TRBJ1-4; D ambiguous. Trimming pared 2 bases from V and 4 bases from J, leaving 12 bases between. The CDR3 is made up of 15 amino acids. Germline loops: CDR1 SGDLS, CDR2 YYNGEE. DNA of the CDR3: TGTGCCAGCAGCGTTGGAGGGCGGGGTAATGAAAAACTGTTTTTT. It codes for CASSVGGRGNEKLFF.

The V call is TRBV6-1, the J call TRBJ2-5; D possibly corresponds to TRBD1 (6 bases). The germline CDR1 and CDR2 sequences are MNHNS and SASEGT. The CDR3 runs 13 residues. V was shortened by 4 bases and J by 1 base, with 7 bases between the two germline ends. This CDR3 is CASSVGGQETQYF. CDR3 nucleotide sequence: TGTGCCAGCAGTGTAGGGGGCCAAGAGACCCAGTACTTC.

The V gene is TRBV6-6, the J gene TRBJ2-7; 8 bases agree with TRBD1. Trimming cost V 5 bases and J 6 bases; bases outside gene matches: 12. Germline-derived CDR1 and CDR2 are MNHNY and SVGAGI (reference sequence). The length of the CDR3 is 15 residues. As DNA, the CDR3 is TGTGCCAGCAGTAAAACAGACAGGGGTTCGGGCGAGCAGTACTTC. This codes for CASSKTDRGSGEQYF.

The chain is built from TRBV5-1 and TRBJ1-2; TRBD1 might be the D (6 bases). The V and J ends lost 4 bases and 5 bases respectively, with 15 bases between them. Germline CDR1 reads SGHRS; CDR2 reads YFSETQ. This CDR3 contains 14 residues. In DNA, the CDR3 is TGCGCCAGCAGCCCGTCGGACAGTAAATATGGCTACACCTTC. Translation: CASSPSDSKYGYTF.

The chain employs TRBV18 and TRBJ2-5; 7 nucleotides align to TRBD1. Germline V lookup: CDR1 KGHSH, CDR2 LQKENI. This CDR3 contains 16 residues. V shed 2 bases and J 7 bases; nucleotides not matched to a gene: 13. The CDR3 region has the DNA TGTGCCAGCTCACCAATCGCCGGGACAGAGGTTTGGACCCAGTACTTC. It specifies CASSPIAGTEVWTQYF.

V gene TRBV5-1 combines with J gene TRBJ2-7; 9 bases line up with TRBD2. V trimming: 5 bases; J trimming: 5 bases; junction bases outside the gene matches: 11. CDR3 length equals 15 residues. The germline V gene has CDR1 SGHRS and CDR2 YFSETQ. The CDR3 region has the DNA TGCGCCAGCAGTCGACTAGCGGACAATTTGGACGAGCAGTACTTC. Translated, it gives CASSRLADNLDEQYF.

The chain combines TRBV2 with TRBJ1-5; D not certain. V gave up 1 base and J gave up 3 bases, with 7 bases separating them. This CDR3 is 14 amino acids long. Germline-derived CDR1 and CDR2 are SNHLY and FYNNEI. CDR3 sequence reads: CASSEGQINQPQHF. The DNA of the CDR3 is TGTGCCAGCAGTGAAGGGCAGATCAATCAGCCCCAGCATTTT.

This clone was recorded a few times. The genes are TRBV6-5 and TRBJ2-2; TRBD2 matches 8 bases. CDR3 length equals 15 residues. V gave up 5 bases and J gave up 4 bases; unmatched junction bases: 6. Germline V gene data show CDR1 as MNHEY and CDR2 as SVGAGI. The CDR3 DNA is TGTGCCAGCAGTCCCAATAGCGGGGCCACCGGGGAGCTGTTTTTT. This encodes CASSPNSGATGELFF.

The rearrangement links TRBV28 to TRBJ2-1; tentatively, D is TRBD2 (6 bases). This CDR3 comprises 13 residues. From germline, CDR1 is MDHEN and CDR2 SYDVKM. V lost 10 bases and J lost 7, with 17 bases in between. The CDR3 sequence: CATPGEIPNEQFF. The CDR3 DNA is TGTGCCACCCCGGGAGAAATACCGAATGAGCAGTTCTTC.

The chain is built from TRBV9 and TRBJ1-5; TRBD1 matches 8 bases. Germline V CDR1 and CDR2: SGDLS, YYNGEE. V dropped 4 bases and J dropped 1; count of bases not matched to a gene: 4. The CDR3 covers 15 residues. The CDR3 loop reads CASSPGQGSNQPQHF. CDR3 nucleotide sequence: TGTGCCAGCAGCCCAGGACAGGGCAGCAATCAGCCCCAGCATTTT.

This clone was counted once. The rearrangement uses TRBV15 and TRBJ2-5; TRBD2 matches at 12 bases. The CDR3 totals 18 residues. The V and J ends lost 5 bases and 2 bases, in that order; junction bases with no gene match: 12. Germline-derived CDR1 and CDR2 are LNHNV and YYDKDF (reference sequence). Here the CDR3 DNA reads TGTGCCACCAGCCTTAAGCTAGCGGGAGGGCCGGAACAAGAGACCCAGTACTTC. Translation: CATSLKLAGGPEQETQYF.

The chain uses TRBV5-6 and TRBJ1-5, with D maybe TRBD1 (6 bases). Germline lookup yields CDR1 SGHDT and CDR2 YYEEEE. Trimming left V 1 base short and J 4 bases short, with 9 bases between. The CDR3 covers 14 residues. The CDR3 DNA reads TGTGCCAGCAGCTTGACAGGGCCTAATCAGCCCCAGCATTTT. It codes for CASSLTGPNQPQHF.

The rearrangement uses TRBV19 and TRBJ2-1; 9 bases match TRBD2. The germline V gene has CDR1 LNHDA and CDR2 SQIVND (reference sequence). The CDR3 has 18 amino acids. Trimming took 3 bases from V and 6 from J; bases not matched to a gene: 15. In DNA, the CDR3 is TGTGCCAGTAGTATGTTAATGAGGACGGGACTAGCTGGCAATGAGCAGTTCTTC. Translation: CASSMLMRTGLAGNEQFF.

The chain couples TRBV19 to TRBJ2-2, with D perhaps matching TRBD2 (6 bases). Looked up from germline, CDR1 is LNHDA and CDR2 is SQIVND (reference sequence). Trimming removed 8 bases from V and 7 bases from J, with 23 bases in between. CDR3 size: 16 residues. This CDR3 reads CASLQRGAGWIGELFF. CDR3 nucleotide sequence: TGTGCCAGTCTACAACGCGGGGCAGGATGGATCGGGGAGCTGTTTTTT.

The chain is built from TRBV5-1 and TRBJ1-3; 9 bases match TRBD1. V shed 4 bases and J 2 bases; nucleotides not matched to a gene: 10. Germline V gene data show CDR1 as SGHRS and CDR2 as YFSETQ. The CDR3 extends over 17 amino acids. CDR3 protein: CASSLFQQGAAGNTIYF. CDR3 nucleotide sequence: TGCGCCAGCAGCCTTTTCCAACAGGGGGCAGCTGGAAACACCATATATTTT.

This clone occurred once. This chain connects TRBV6-5 to TRBJ2-3; TRBD2 agrees at 7 bases. The ends lost 2 bases at V and 3 bases at J; junction bases unmatched: 8. The germline gives CDR1 MNHEY, CDR2 SVGAGI. The CDR3 contains 16 residues. CDR3 residues: CASSYPSGAGTDTQYF. For the CDR3, the DNA is TGTGCCAGCAGTTACCCAAGCGGGGCGGGGACAGATACGCAGTATTTT.

This clone was seen a single time. This chain links TRBV2 with TRBJ2-1; 8 positions match TRBD2. The CDR3 totals 15 residues. Germline V gene data show CDR1 as SNHLY and CDR2 as FYNNEI. With 4 bases clipped from V and 9 bases from J, the junction kept 11 bases outside the gene matches. In DNA form, the CDR3 reads TGTGCCAGCAGTGTTGGTAGCGGGAAGATCAGTGAGCAGTTCTTC. Protein sequence: CASSVGSGKISEQFF. The full variable domain, with the rest looked up from reference TRBV2 and TRBJ2-1, is EPEVTQTPSHQVTQMGQEVILRCVPISNHLYFYWYRQILGQKVEFLVSFYNNEISEKSEIFDDQFSVERPDGSNFTLKIRSTKLEDSAMYFCASSVGSGKISEQFFGPGTRLTVL.

The chain uses TRBV28 and TRBJ2-3, with TRBD2 matching 10 bases. The trim removed 7 bases at V and 2 bases at J, leaving 3 bases unmatched. CDR1 is MDHEN and CDR2 is SYDVKM in the germline V gene. This CDR3 is 14 amino acids long. CDR3 DNA: TGTGCCAGCATAACTAGCGGGAACACAGATACGCAGTATTTT. Translated: CASITSGNTDTQYF.

V usage is TRBV5-4 and J usage is TRBJ2-1; tentative D call: TRBD1 (5 bases). Germline loops: CDR1 SGHNT, CDR2 YYREEE (reference sequence). The V and J ends lost 2 bases and 6 bases respectively, with 12 bases between them. The CDR3 sequence is 14 residues long. CDR3 in amino acids: CASSLDPGRNEQFF. CDR3 nucleotides: TGTGCCAGCAGCTTAGACCCAGGGCGCAATGAGCAGTTCTTC.

The sample holds one count of this clone. V and J are TRBV5-1 and TRBJ1-3, with D hard to call. The CDR3 is made up of 17 amino acids. The germline V gene has CDR1 SGHRS and CDR2 YFSETQ. V dropped 0 bases and J dropped 0 bases, with 13 bases sitting between them. The CDR3: CASSLGRTEISGNTIYF. The CDR3 DNA reads as TGCGCCAGCAGCTTGGGCAGGACTGAGATCTCTGGAAACACCATATATTTT.

This clone was counted only a few times. The V call is TRBV6-6, the J call TRBJ1-4; 10 positions match TRBD1. The length of the CDR3 is 13 residues. Germline V CDR1 and CDR2: MNHNY, SVGAGI (reference sequence). With V trimmed by 6 bases and J by 7 bases, 2 bases remained unmatched. CDR3 sequence reads: CASSWDRGEKLFF. CDR3 DNA sequence: TGTGCCAGCAGCTGGGACAGGGGTGAAAAACTGTTTTTT.

The rearrangement joins TRBV5-4 to TRBJ2-3, with a weak D call TRBD2 (5 bases). Germline V gives CDR1 SGHNT, CDR2 YYREEE (reference sequence). This CDR3 is 14 amino acids long. Trimming took off 9 bases at V and 5 bases at J, with 19 bases between the two ends. The CDR3 loop is CATQSRTEGDTQYF. As DNA, the CDR3 is TGTGCCACCCAGTCTAGGACTGAGGGAGATACGCAGTATTTT.

The chain couples TRBV30 to TRBJ2-1; D remains unclear. Trimming shortened V by 0 bases and J by 7 bases, and 7 bases separated the two germline ends. This CDR3 spans 12 amino acids. Germline values: CDR1 GTSNPN, CDR2 SVGIG (reference sequence). The CDR3 loop reads CAWSVSQNEQFF. In DNA form, the CDR3 reads TGTGCCTGGAGTGTATCCCAAAATGAGCAGTTCTTC.

V gene TRBV29-1 combines with J gene TRBJ1-1; the D is unclear. CDR1 and CDR2 from the germline V gene are SQVTM and ANQGSEA. CDR3 length equals 18 residues. Trimming stripped 1 base from V and 4 bases from J, with 25 bases between. The CDR3 nucleotides read TGCAGCGTTGAAGGTCACGAAATCCCAGGTAGGACTCGCACTGAAGCTTTCTTT. Translation gives CSVEGHEIPGRTRTEAFF.

The J gene is TRBJ2-2, the V gene TRBV19, with D tentatively TRBD2 (6 bases). Germline V gene sequence: CDR1 LNHDA, CDR2 SQIVND (reference sequence). The CDR3 length is 12 residues. Trimming left V 8 bases short and J 3 bases short, with 7 bases between. The DNA of the CDR3 is TGTGCCAGTTGGGACTACACCGGGGAGCTGTTTTTT. This encodes CASWDYTGELFF.